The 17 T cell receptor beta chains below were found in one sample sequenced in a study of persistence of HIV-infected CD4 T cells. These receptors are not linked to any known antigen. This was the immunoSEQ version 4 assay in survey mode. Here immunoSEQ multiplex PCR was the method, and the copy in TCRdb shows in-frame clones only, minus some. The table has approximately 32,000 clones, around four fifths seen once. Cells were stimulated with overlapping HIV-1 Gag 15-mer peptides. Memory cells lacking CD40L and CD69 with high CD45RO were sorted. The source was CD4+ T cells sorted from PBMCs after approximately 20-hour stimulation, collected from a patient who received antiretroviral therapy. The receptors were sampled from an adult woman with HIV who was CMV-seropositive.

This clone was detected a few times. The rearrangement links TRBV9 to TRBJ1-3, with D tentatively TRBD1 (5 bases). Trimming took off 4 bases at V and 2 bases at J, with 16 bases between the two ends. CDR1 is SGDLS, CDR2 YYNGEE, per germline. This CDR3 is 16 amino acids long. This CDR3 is CASSLDEGRTGNTIYF. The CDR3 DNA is TGTGCCAGCAGCTTGGACGAGGGGAGAACTGGAAACACCATATATTTT.

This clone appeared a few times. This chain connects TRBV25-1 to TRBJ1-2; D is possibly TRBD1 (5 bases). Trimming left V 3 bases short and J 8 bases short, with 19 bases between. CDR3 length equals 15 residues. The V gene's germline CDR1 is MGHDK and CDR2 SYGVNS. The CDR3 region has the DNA TGTGCCAGCAGTGATGGCAGGGCGGGCCGGTCGGGCTACACCTTC. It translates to CASSDGRAGRSGYTF.

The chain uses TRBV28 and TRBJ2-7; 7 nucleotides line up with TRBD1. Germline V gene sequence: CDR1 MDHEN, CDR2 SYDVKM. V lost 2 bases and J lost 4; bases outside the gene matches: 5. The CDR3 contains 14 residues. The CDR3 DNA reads TGTGCCAGCAGTTTAGAGGGGGCTGGATACGAGCAGTACTTC. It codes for CASSLEGAGYEQYF.

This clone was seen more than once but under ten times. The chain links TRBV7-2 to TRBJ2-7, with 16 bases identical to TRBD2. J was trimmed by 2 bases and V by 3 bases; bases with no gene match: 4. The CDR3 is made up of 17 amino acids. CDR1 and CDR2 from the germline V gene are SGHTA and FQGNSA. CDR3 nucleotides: TGTGCCAGCAGCTTGGGGACTAGCGGGAGGGTTGCCTACGAGCAGTACTTC. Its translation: CASSLGTSGRVAYEQYF. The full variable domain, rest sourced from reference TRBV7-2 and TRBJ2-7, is GAGVSQSPSNKVTEKGKDVELRCDPISGHTALYWYRQSLGQGLEFLIYFQGNSAPDKSGLPSDRFSAERTGGSVSTLTIQRTQQEDSAVYLCASSLGTSGRVAYEQYFGPGTRLTVT.

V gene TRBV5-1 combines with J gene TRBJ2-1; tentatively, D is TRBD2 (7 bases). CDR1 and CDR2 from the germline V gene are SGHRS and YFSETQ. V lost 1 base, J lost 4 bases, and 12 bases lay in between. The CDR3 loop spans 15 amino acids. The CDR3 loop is CASSLLEGGYNEQFF. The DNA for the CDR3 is TGCGCCAGCAGCTTGTTGGAGGGGGGGTACAATGAGCAGTTCTTC. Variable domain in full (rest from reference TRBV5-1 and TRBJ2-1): KAGVTQTPRYLIKTRGQQVTLSCSPISGHRSVSWYQQTPGQGLQFLFEYFSETQRNKGNFPGRFSGRQFSNSRSEMNVSTLELGDSALYLCASSLLEGGYNEQFFGPGTRLTVL.

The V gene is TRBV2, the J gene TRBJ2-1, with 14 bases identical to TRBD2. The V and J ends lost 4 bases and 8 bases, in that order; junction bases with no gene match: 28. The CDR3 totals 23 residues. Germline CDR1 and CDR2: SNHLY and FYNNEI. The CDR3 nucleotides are TGTGCCAGCAGTGGAGGCCCGTGGTGGAGGGCTGGGACTAGCGGGAGCTATCCCGATGAGCAGTTCTTC. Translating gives CASSGGPWWRAGTSGSYPDEQFF.

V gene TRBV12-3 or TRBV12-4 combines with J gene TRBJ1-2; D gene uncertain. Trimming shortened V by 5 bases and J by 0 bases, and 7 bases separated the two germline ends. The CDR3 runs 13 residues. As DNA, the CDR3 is TGTGCCAGCAGTAGGGCAACTAACTATGGCTACACCTTC. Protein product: CASSRATNYGYTF.

CDR3 residues: CASSHGPGTGRNTEAFF. CDR3 coding DNA: TGCGCCAGCAGCCATGGCCCTGGGACAGGGAGGAACACTGAAGCTTTCTTT. V gene TRBV4-3 combines with J gene TRBJ1-1; 9 nucleotides agree with TRBD1. The CDR3 totals 17 residues. V shed 3 bases, J shed 1 base, and the junction held 9 bases outside the gene matches. The germline CDR1 and CDR2 sequences are LGHNA and YSLEER.

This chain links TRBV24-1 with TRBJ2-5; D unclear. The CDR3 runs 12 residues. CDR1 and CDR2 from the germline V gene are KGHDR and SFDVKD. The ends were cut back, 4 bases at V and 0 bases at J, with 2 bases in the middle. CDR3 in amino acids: CATSEDQETQYF. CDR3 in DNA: TGTGCCACCAGTGAGGACCAAGAGACCCAGTACTTC.

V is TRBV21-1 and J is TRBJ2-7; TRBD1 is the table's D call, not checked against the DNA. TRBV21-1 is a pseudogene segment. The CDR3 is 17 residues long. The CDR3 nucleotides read TGTGCCAGCAGCCACAAGCGAAGGGGGTATGTCGGCTACGAGCAGTACTTC. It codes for CASSHKRRGYVGYEQYF.

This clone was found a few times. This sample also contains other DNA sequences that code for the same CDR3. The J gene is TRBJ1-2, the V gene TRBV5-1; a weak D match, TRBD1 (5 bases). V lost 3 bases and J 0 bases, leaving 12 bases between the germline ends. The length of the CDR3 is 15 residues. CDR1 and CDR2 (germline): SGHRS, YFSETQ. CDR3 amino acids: CASSSGQGSNYGYTF. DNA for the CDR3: TGCGCCAGCAGCTCCGGCCAGGGATCTAACTATGGCTACACCTTC.

The CDR3 sequence: CAISESNDGTGTDTQYF. The CDR3 DNA sequence: TGTGCCATCAGTGAGTCGAATGATGGGACAGGGACAGATACGCAGTATTTT. This chain links TRBV10-3 with TRBJ2-3; 9 positions match TRBD1. J lost 3 bases, V lost 0 bases, and 7 bases had no gene match. CDR3 size: 17 residues. Germline assignment: CDR1 ENHRY and CDR2 SYGVKD.

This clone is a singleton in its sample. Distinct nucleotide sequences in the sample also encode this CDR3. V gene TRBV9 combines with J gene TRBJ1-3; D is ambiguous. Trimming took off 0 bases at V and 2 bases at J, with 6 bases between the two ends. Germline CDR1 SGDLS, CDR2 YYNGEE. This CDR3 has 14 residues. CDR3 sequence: CASSVGGTGNTIYF. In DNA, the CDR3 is TGTGCCAGCAGCGTAGGGGGAACTGGAAACACCATATATTTT.

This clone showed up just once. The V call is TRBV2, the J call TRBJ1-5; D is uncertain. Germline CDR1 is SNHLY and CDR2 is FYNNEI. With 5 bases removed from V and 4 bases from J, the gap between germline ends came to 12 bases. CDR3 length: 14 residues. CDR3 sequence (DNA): TGTGCCAGCAGTAAAACGACAAGAAATCAGCCCCAGCATTTT. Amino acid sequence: CASSKTTRNQPQHF.

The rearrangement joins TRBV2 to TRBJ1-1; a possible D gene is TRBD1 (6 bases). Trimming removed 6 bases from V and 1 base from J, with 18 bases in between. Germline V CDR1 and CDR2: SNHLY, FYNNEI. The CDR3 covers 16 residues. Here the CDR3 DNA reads TGTGCCAGCAGACCCACCCCGGGACACGAGAACACTGAAGCTTTCTTT. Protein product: CASRPTPGHENTEAFF.

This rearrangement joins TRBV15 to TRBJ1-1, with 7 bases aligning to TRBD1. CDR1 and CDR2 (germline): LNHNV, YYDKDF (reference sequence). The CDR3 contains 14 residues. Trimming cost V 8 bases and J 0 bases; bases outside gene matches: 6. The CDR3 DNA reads TGTGCCACCGCTATCGACAGGGTGAACACTGAAGCTTTCTTT. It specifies CATAIDRVNTEAFF.

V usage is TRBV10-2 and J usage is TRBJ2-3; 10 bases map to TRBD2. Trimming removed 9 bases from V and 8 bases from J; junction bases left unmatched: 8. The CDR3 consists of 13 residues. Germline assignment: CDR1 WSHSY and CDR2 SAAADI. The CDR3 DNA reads TGCGCCAGTCTAGCGGGAGAATCGGGTACGCAGTATTTT. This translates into CASLAGESGTQYF.